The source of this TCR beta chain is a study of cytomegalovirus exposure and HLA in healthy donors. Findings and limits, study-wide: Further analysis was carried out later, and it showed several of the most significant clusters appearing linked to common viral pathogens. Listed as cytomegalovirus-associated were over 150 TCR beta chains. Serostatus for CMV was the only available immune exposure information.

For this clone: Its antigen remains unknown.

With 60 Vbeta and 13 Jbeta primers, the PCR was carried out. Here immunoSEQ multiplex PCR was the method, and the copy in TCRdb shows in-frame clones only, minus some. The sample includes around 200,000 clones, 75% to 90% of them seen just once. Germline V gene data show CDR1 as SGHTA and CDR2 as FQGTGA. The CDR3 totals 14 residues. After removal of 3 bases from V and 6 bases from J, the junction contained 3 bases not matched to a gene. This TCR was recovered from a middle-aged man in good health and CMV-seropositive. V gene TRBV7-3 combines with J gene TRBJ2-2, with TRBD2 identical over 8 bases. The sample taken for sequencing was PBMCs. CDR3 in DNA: TGTGCCAGCAGCTTCGGGGGGGTATCCGGGGAGCTGTTTTTT. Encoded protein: CASSFGGVSGELFF.